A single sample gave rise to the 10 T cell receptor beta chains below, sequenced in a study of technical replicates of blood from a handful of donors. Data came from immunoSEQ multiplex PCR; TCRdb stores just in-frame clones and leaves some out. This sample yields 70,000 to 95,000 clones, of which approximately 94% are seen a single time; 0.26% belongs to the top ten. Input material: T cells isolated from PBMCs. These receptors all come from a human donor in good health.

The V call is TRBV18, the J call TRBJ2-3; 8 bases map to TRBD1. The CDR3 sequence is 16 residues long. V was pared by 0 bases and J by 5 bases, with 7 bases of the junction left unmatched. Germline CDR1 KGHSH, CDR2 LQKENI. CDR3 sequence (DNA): TGTGCCAGCTCACCACCCCGACAGGGGTCGGTAGATACGCAGTATTTT. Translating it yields CASSPPRQGSVDTQYF.

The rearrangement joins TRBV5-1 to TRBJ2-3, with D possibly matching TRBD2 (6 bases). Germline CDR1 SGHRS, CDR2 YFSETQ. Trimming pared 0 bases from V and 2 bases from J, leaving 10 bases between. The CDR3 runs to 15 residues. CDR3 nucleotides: TGCGCCAGCAGCTTGGGGCGGGGATTCACAGATACGCAGTATTTT. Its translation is CASSLGRGFTDTQYF.

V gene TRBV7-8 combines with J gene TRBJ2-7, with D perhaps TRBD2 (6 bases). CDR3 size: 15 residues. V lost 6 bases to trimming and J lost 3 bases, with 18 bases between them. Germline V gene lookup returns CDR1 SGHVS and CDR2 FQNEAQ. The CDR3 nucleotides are TGTGCCAGCAGACGTACCGGGACTTCTTACTACGAGCAGTACTTC. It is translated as CASRRTGTSYYEQYF.

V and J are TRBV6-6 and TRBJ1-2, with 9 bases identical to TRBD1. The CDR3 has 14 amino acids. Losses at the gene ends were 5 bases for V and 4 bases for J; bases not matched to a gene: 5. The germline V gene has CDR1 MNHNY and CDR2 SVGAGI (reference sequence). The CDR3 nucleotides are TGTGCCAGCAGTGAGGGACAGGGAAGCTATGGCTACACCTTC. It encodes CASSEGQGSYGYTF.

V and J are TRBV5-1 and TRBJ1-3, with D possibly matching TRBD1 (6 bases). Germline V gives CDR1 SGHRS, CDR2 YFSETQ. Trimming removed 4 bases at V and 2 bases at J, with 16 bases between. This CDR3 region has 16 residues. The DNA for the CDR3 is TGCGCCAGCAGCCAGCAACCCAGGGGCGCTGGAAACACCATATATTTT. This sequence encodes CASSQQPRGAGNTIYF.

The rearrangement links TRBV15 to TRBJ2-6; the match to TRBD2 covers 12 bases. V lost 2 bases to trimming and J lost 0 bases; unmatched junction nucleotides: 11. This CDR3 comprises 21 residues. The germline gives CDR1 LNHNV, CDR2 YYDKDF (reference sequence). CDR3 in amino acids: CATSRSSTGTSGLSGANVLTF. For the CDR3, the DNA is TGTGCCACCAGCAGAAGCTCGACCGGGACTAGCGGGCTCTCTGGGGCCAACGTCCTGACTTTC.

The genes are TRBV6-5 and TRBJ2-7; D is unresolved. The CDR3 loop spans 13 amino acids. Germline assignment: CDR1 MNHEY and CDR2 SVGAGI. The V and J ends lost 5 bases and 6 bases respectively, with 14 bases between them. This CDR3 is CASSLNLLSEQYF. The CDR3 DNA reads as TGTGCCAGCAGTCTTAACCTCCTTAGCGAGCAGTACTTC.

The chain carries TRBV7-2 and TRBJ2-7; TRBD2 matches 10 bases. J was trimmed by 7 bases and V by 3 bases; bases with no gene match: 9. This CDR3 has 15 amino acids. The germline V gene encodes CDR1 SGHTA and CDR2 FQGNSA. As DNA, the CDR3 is TGTGCCAGCAGCTTTGGCCTAGCGGGGGCTCAAGAGCAGTACTTC. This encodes CASSFGLAGAQEQYF.

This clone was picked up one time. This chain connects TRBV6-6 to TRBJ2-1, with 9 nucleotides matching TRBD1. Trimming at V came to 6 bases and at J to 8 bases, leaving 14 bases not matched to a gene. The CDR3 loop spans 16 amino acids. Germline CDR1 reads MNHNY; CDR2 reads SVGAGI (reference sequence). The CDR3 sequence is CASRGTGGGRFYEQFF. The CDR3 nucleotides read TGTGCCAGCAGGGGCACAGGGGGCGGTCGATTCTATGAGCAGTTCTTC.

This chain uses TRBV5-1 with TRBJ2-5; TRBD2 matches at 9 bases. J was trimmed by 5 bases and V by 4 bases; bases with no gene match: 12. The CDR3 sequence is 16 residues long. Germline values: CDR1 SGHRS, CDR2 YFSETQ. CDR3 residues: CASSGRGAGGPETQYF. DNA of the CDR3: TGCGCCAGCAGCGGGCGGGGCGCGGGAGGGCCGGAGACCCAGTACTTC.